This T cell receptor (beta chain) is drawn from a study of shared clonotypes between healthy human individuals. Study-wide context: A couple of women and a few men aged 18 to 49 served as donors.

Germline CDR1 is SGHRS and CDR2 is YFSETQ. The CDR3 totals 15 residues. The V end was cut by 3 bases, the J end by 3 bases, with 14 bases between. Each sample came from a Caucasian adult donor living in Nashville, Tennessee. Findings and caveats of the study: The low donor count limited represented genetic and exposure-history diversity.

This clone was found once. Antigen: not known. The method was immunoSEQ multiplex PCR; TCRdb's version includes in-frame clones alone and lacks a portion of them. The data contain about 560,000 clones, around 76% of them singletons. Sequenced: PBMCs. This sequence was found in a middle-aged woman in good health. Some clones in this sample may be carry-over from other donors' samples. The J gene is TRBJ2-3, the V gene TRBV5-1; tentatively, D is TRBD1 (6 bases). This chain's CDR3 is CASSSNPTGTDTQYF. The CDR3, as DNA: TGCGCCAGCAGCTCTAACCCAACAGGGACAGATACGCAGTATTTT.